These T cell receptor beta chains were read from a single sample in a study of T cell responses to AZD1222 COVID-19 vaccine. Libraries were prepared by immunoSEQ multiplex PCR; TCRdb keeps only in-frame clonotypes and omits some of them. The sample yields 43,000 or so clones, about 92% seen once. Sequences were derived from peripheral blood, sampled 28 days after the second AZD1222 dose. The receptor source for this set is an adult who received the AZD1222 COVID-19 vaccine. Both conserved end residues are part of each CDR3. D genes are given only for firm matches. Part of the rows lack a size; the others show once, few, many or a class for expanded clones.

CDR3 DNA: TGCGCCAGCAGCTTAGGCACGGACAGGGTGCCTGGCTACACCTTC; CDR3 protein: CASSLGTDRVPGYTF; clone size: .; J gene: TRBJ1-2; D gene: TRBD1; V gene: TRBV5-1
CDR3 DNA: TGTGCCAGCAGCTTAGGGGGACAGGTGTCAACCTCCTACGAGCAGTACTTC; CDR3 protein: CASSLGGQVSTSYEQYF; clone size: .; J gene: TRBJ2-7; D gene: TRBD1; V gene: TRBV13
CDR3 DNA: TGTGCCAGCGGCCTTAACGGTGAAAAACTGTTTTTT; CDR3 protein: CASGLNGEKLFF; clone size: once; J gene: TRBJ1-4; D gene: .; V gene: TRBV7-9
CDR3 DNA: TGTGCCAGCTCACCACTTAATGCGGGGAGCTCCTACAATGAGCAGTTCTTC; CDR3 protein: CASSPLNAGSSYNEQFF; clone size: .; J gene: TRBJ2-1; D gene: .; V gene: TRBV18
CDR3 DNA: TGTGCCAGTAGTATAGTAACAGGGAGCTCCTACAATGAGCAGTTCTTC; CDR3 protein: CASSIVTGSSYNEQFF; clone size: once; J gene: TRBJ2-1; D gene: .; V gene: TRBV19
CDR3 DNA: TGCGCCAGCAGCTTGCCAGCAGATACGCAGTATTTT; CDR3 protein: CASSLPADTQYF; clone size: once; J gene: TRBJ2-3; D gene: .; V gene: TRBV5-1
CDR3 DNA: TGTGCCAGCAGCGGCGGGGGGGATACGCAGTATTTT; CDR3 protein: CASSGGGDTQYF; clone size: .; J gene: TRBJ2-3; D gene: TRBD2; V gene: TRBV7-6
CDR3 DNA: TGCGCCAGCAGCCATGGCTCGACCTATGGCTACACCTTC; CDR3 protein: CASSHGSTYGYTF; clone size: .; J gene: TRBJ1-2; D gene: .; V gene: TRBV4-3
CDR3 DNA: TGTGCCGCGACAGGGGGCTATACCTACGAGCAGTACTTC; CDR3 protein: CAATGGYTYEQYF; clone size: .; J gene: TRBJ2-7; D gene: TRBD1; V gene: TRBV30
CDR3 DNA: TGTGCCAGCAGTGAAGGACTGGTCTACAATGAGCAGTTCTTC; CDR3 protein: CASSEGLVYNEQFF; clone size: .; J gene: TRBJ2-1; D gene: .; V gene: TRBV7-9
CDR3 DNA: TGTGCCAGCAGCCTAGGTGACAGCTACAATGAGCAGTTCTTC; CDR3 protein: CASSLGDSYNEQFF; clone size: .; J gene: TRBJ2-1; D gene: .; V gene: TRBV3-1/TRBV3-2
CDR3 DNA: TGTGCCAGCAGTGAAGAGGCCCTAGCAACCAATGAGCAGTTCTTC; CDR3 protein: CASSEEALATNEQFF; clone size: .; J gene: TRBJ2-1; D gene: .; V gene: TRBV6-1
CDR3 DNA: TGCGCCAGCAGCCAAACTAGCGGGGGGTCCAACGAGCAGTACTTC; CDR3 protein: CASSQTSGGSNEQYF; clone size: .; J gene: TRBJ2-7; D gene: TRBD2; V gene: TRBV4-3
CDR3 DNA: TGTGCCATGATGACATCCTCAAGGACTGAAGCTTTCTTT; CDR3 protein: CAMMTSSRTEAFF; clone size: .; J gene: TRBJ1-1; D gene: .; V gene: TRBV10-3
CDR3 DNA: TGTGCCAGCAGCCCCACGGGGGGCTTCCAAGAGACCCAGTACTTC; CDR3 protein: CASSPTGGFQETQYF; clone size: .; J gene: TRBJ2-5; D gene: .; V gene: TRBV5-4
CDR3 DNA: TGTGCCAGCAGCATAAGACAGGGCGGGACTGAAGCTTTCTTT; CDR3 protein: CASSIRQGGTEAFF; clone size: .; J gene: TRBJ1-1; D gene: TRBD1; V gene: TRBV27
CDR3 DNA: TGTGCCAGCAGCTTTGGAGGAGGCCAGGGGGCTTCTGCTGAAGCTTTCTTT; CDR3 protein: CASSFGGGQGASAEAFF; clone size: .; J gene: TRBJ1-1; D gene: TRBD1; V gene: TRBV7-9
CDR3 DNA: TGCGCCAGCAGCCAGTGGTCAAGACAGGGATACGAGCAGTACTTC; CDR3 protein: CASSQWSRQGYEQYF; clone size: .; J gene: TRBJ2-7; D gene: TRBD1; V gene: TRBV4-3
CDR3 DNA: TGTGCCAGCAGTACGACAGTGTTCCCGGGGACGCAGTATTTT; CDR3 protein: CASSTTVFPGTQYF; clone size: .; J gene: TRBJ2-3; D gene: .; V gene: TRBV27
CDR3 DNA: TGTGCCAGCAGTCCGCGGGACACGACAAACTATGGCTACACCTTC; CDR3 protein: CASSPRDTTNYGYTF; clone size: .; J gene: TRBJ1-2; D gene: .; V gene: TRBV2
CDR3 DNA: TGTGCCAGCAGCCAGCCTCCAGGGACCACTGAAGCTTTCTTT; CDR3 protein: CASSQPPGTTEAFF; clone size: .; J gene: TRBJ1-1; D gene: .; V gene: TRBV4-2
CDR3 DNA: TGTGCCAGCAGTTACTCGGGTGGGGCCGGCACTGAAGCTTTCTTT; CDR3 protein: CASSYSGGAGTEAFF; clone size: few; J gene: TRBJ1-1; D gene: .; V gene: TRBV6-5
CDR3 DNA: TGTGCCAGCAGCGTGGGGGTTTACGAGCAGTACTTC; CDR3 protein: CASSVGVYEQYF; clone size: .; J gene: TRBJ2-7; D gene: .; V gene: TRBV11-2
CDR3 DNA: TGTGCCAGCAGCAGGGTTAGCACTAGCACAGATACGCAGTATTTT; CDR3 protein: CASSRVSTSTDTQYF; clone size: .; J gene: TRBJ2-3; D gene: .; V gene: TRBV5-4
CDR3 DNA: TGTGCCAGCAGTGAAGGGAGGTCACTCAATCAGCCCCAGCATTTT; CDR3 protein: CASSEGRSLNQPQHF; clone size: .; J gene: TRBJ1-5; D gene: .; V gene: TRBV6-1
CDR3 DNA: TGTGCCAGCAGCCAAGGAAATAACTATGGCTACACCTTC; CDR3 protein: CASSQGNNYGYTF; clone size: .; J gene: TRBJ1-2; D gene: .; V gene: TRBV14
CDR3 DNA: TGTGCCTGGAGTGTACAGGGGAAAGATTACGAGCAGTACTTC; CDR3 protein: CAWSVQGKDYEQYF; clone size: .; J gene: TRBJ2-7; D gene: TRBD1; V gene: TRBV30
CDR3 DNA: TGCGCCAGCAGCCCCGGACTAGCGGGGGGGCCTAGCACAGATACGCAGTATTTT; CDR3 protein: CASSPGLAGGPSTDTQYF; clone size: .; J gene: TRBJ2-3; D gene: TRBD2; V gene: TRBV5-1
CDR3 DNA: TGCGCCAGCAGCCAAACACAGGGTCGGGGCACCGGGGAGCTGTTTTTT; CDR3 protein: CASSQTQGRGTGELFF; clone size: .; J gene: TRBJ2-2; D gene: .; V gene: TRBV5-1
CDR3 DNA: TGTGCCATCACCGGGACTAGCGGGAGTGAGCAGTTCTTC; CDR3 protein: CAITGTSGSEQFF; clone size: few; J gene: TRBJ2-1; D gene: TRBD2; V gene: TRBV10-3
CDR3 DNA: TGTGCCAGCAGCTTAGCGCCGACGGGCGAGCAGTACTTC; CDR3 protein: CASSLAPTGEQYF; clone size: .; J gene: TRBJ2-7; D gene: .; V gene: TRBV7-6
CDR3 DNA: TGTGCCACCAGCACAACCTCAGGGATTCGTATCTACGAGCAGTACTTC; CDR3 protein: CATSTTSGIRIYEQYF; clone size: .; J gene: TRBJ2-7; D gene: .; V gene: TRBV15
CDR3 DNA: TGTGCCAGCAGCTTGAATACAGGGAGGGGCTACACCTTC; CDR3 protein: CASSLNTGRGYTF; clone size: .; J gene: TRBJ1-2; D gene: .; V gene: TRBV7-8
CDR3 DNA: TGTGCCAGCAGCCAACTAACTAGCGGGGAAACAGATACGCAGTATTTT; CDR3 protein: CASSQLTSGETDTQYF; clone size: .; J gene: TRBJ2-3; D gene: TRBD2; V gene: TRBV4-2
CDR3 DNA: TGTGCCAGCAGTGAGATTAGCAATCAGCCCCAGCATTTT; CDR3 protein: CASSEISNQPQHF; clone size: .; J gene: TRBJ1-5; D gene: .; V gene: TRBV2
CDR3 DNA: TGTGCCAGCAGAGGAGACAGCATGAACACTGAAGCTTTCTTT; CDR3 protein: CASRGDSMNTEAFF; clone size: .; J gene: TRBJ1-1; D gene: .; V gene: TRBV6-5
CDR3 DNA: TGTGCCAGCTCACCACCCTATATGCACGAGCAGTACTTC; CDR3 protein: CASSPPYMHEQYF; clone size: .; J gene: TRBJ2-7; D gene: .; V gene: TRBV18
CDR3 DNA: TGTGCCAGCAGCTTCTACAGGGAGGCAAATCAGCCCCAGCATTTT; CDR3 protein: CASSFYREANQPQHF; clone size: once; J gene: TRBJ1-5; D gene: .; V gene: TRBV7-8
CDR3 DNA: TGTGCCAGCAGGACAGGGGGCTATGGCTACACCTTC; CDR3 protein: CASRTGGYGYTF; clone size: .; J gene: TRBJ1-2; D gene: TRBD1; V gene: TRBV12-3/TRBV12-4
CDR3 DNA: TGTGCCAGCAGTAGTTTGACAGTAGTAGGTGAAAAACTGTTTTTT; CDR3 protein: CASSSLTVVGEKLFF; clone size: .; J gene: TRBJ1-4; D gene: .; V gene: TRBV6-5
CDR3 DNA: TGTGCCAGCAGCTTAGGGAGTCGGCCCTCCTATAATTCACCCCTCCACTTT; CDR3 protein: CASSLGSRPSYNSPLHF; clone size: few; J gene: TRBJ1-6; D gene: .; V gene: TRBV11-2
CDR3 DNA: TGCGCCAGCAGCCAAGATTGGGGGACAGTTTCCTACGAGCAGTACTTC; CDR3 protein: CASSQDWGTVSYEQYF; clone size: .; J gene: TRBJ2-7; D gene: TRBD1; V gene: TRBV4-3
CDR3 DNA: TGCGCCAGCAGTGCTCCAAACTATGGCTACACCTTC; CDR3 protein: CASSAPNYGYTF; clone size: .; J gene: TRBJ1-2; D gene: .; V gene: TRBV10-1